These 22 T cell receptor beta chains originate from one sample sequenced in a study of CD8 T cells in Susac syndrome. Random hexamers were used to reverse transcribe the RNA input (about 0.5 to 1 ug). Using its own MiXCR run on the immunoSEQ multiplex PCR reads, TCRdb lists one record per CDR3 protein. Altogether around 180,000 distinct CDR3 sequences are present, around 94% being singletons, with the ten largest covering over 0.095%. Sequenced: CD4+ T cells from PBMCs. These receptors came from a human donor with Susac syndrome.

The chain links TRBV29-1 to TRBJ2-1; D is perhaps TRBD2 (7 bases). CDR1 is SQVTM and CDR2 is ANQGSEA in the germline V gene. The CDR3 is 15 amino acids. Trimming stripped 6 bases from V and 2 bases from J, with 17 bases between. As DNA, the CDR3 is TGCAGCGTCGCGGGGGCGGTAGGGGCCTACAATGAGCAGTTCTTC. Protein product: CSVAGAVGAYNEQFF.

The chain links TRBV20-1 to TRBJ2-1; 8 bases are a match to TRBD2. Germline CDR1 reads DFQATT; CDR2 reads SNEGSKA (reference sequence). V shed 6 bases, J shed 4 bases, and the junction held 23 bases outside the gene matches. This CDR3 comprises 19 residues. The CDR3 loop is CSAPIRLAGAVRYYNEQFF. CDR3 nucleotide sequence: TGCAGTGCCCCCATCCGCCTAGCGGGTGCGGTCCGGTATTACAATGAGCAGTTCTTC.

The chain has TRBV3-1 and TRBJ2-7; possibly TRBD1 or TRBD2 for D (5 bases each). CDR1 and CDR2 (germline): LGHDT, YNNKEL (reference sequence). The CDR3 covers 12 residues. Trimming shortened V by 4 bases and J by 2 bases, and 6 bases separated the two germline ends. The CDR3 nucleotides are TGTGCCAGCAGCCGGGGGACCTACGAGCAGTACTTC. Residues: CASSRGTYEQYF.

V gene TRBV4-3 combines with J gene TRBJ2-1; D gene uncertain. This CDR3 spans 13 amino acids. In germline, CDR1 is LGHNA, CDR2 YSLEER. The ends were cut back, 0 bases at V and 9 bases at J, with 9 bases in the middle. The CDR3 sequence: CASSQERSGEQFF. Here the CDR3 DNA reads TGCGCCAGCAGCCAAGAAAGATCAGGTGAGCAGTTCTTC.

This chain uses TRBV29-1 with TRBJ1-1, with a weak D call TRBD1 (6 bases). Germline CDR1 and CDR2: SQVTM and ANQGSEA. This CDR3 comprises 14 residues. V was trimmed by 6 bases and J by 4 bases, leaving 18 bases between them. CDR3 in DNA: TGCAGCGTATCAGGGGCGACCGCCGGCACTGAAGCTTTCTTT. It codes for CSVSGATAGTEAFF.

This chain joins TRBV5-4 and TRBJ1-2, with 7 positions matching TRBD1. Germline CDR1 and CDR2: SGHNT and YYREEE (reference sequence). The V gene end was trimmed by 8 bases and the J gene end by 7 bases; junction bases not matched to a gene: 2. CDR3 length equals 10 residues. The CDR3 loop reads CASDRVGYTF. In DNA form, the CDR3 reads TGTGCCAGTGACAGGGTTGGCTACACCTTC.

This clonotype occurred once. The junction and the germline gene differ at one end; a read error may be behind it. The rearrangement joins TRBV4-1 to TRBJ1-1; 10 bases agree with TRBD1. The germline V gene has CDR1 MGHRA and CDR2 YSYEKL. CDR3 length equals 15 residues. CDR3 region: CASSTTDRGNPEAFF. The CDR3 DNA sequence: TGCGCCAGCAGCACAACGGACAGGGGGAACCCTGAAGCTTTCTTT.

The gene calls are TRBV7-9 and TRBJ2-5; D is possibly TRBD2 (5 bases). V lost 1 base and J lost 1, with 10 bases in between. The germline V gene has CDR1 SEHNR and CDR2 FQNEAQ (reference sequence). CDR3 length: 15 residues. The CDR3 protein is CASSLVRRTQETQYF. Written as DNA, the CDR3 is TGTGCCAGCAGCTTAGTTAGGAGGACCCAAGAGACCCAGTACTTC.

This clonotype is a singleton in its sample. The chain couples TRBV2 to TRBJ1-5; no definite D call. Trimming left V 6 bases short and J 9 bases short, with 9 bases between. The germline V gene encodes CDR1 SNHLY and CDR2 FYNNEI. The CDR3 is 11 residues long. CDR3 region: CASRSAWPQHF. The DNA for the CDR3 is TGTGCCAGCAGGTCCGCGTGGCCCCAGCATTTT.

The V gene is TRBV3-1, the J gene TRBJ1-6, with D possibly being TRBD1 (5 bases). Trimming stripped 4 bases from V and 7 bases from J, with 17 bases between. The CDR3 sequence is 16 residues long. Germline V gives CDR1 LGHDT, CDR2 YNNKEL (reference sequence). CDR3 residues: CASSLPRTTYNSPLHF. CDR3 bases: TGTGCCAGCAGCCTGCCCAGGACAACTTACAATTCACCCCTCCACTTT.

The J gene is TRBJ2-3, the V gene TRBV5-6; perhaps TRBD2 as D (6 bases). The V end lost 4 bases, the J end lost 4 bases, and 13 bases lay between the germline ends. The CDR3 covers 14 residues. Germline V lookup: CDR1 SGHDT, CDR2 YYEEEE. CDR3 region: CASSDRDSSDTQYF. CDR3 sequence (DNA): TGTGCCAGCAGCGACCGGGACTCTTCAGATACGCAGTATTTT.

The V and J genes are TRBV3-1 and TRBJ2-1, with 8 bases that match TRBD2. Germline values: CDR1 LGHDT, CDR2 YNNKEL (reference sequence). Trimming took 4 bases from V and 4 from J; bases not matched to a gene: 9. The CDR3 is made up of 16 amino acids. The CDR3 protein is CASSPYGGGRYNEQFF. The DNA for the CDR3 is TGTGCCAGCAGCCCTTACGGGGGGGGGCGGTACAATGAGCAGTTCTTC.

The V gene is TRBV20-1, the J gene TRBJ1-6, with D maybe TRBD1 (6 bases). Deletions cut 3 bases from V and 4 bases from J, with 16 bases between. The CDR3 spans 16 residues. Germline loops: CDR1 DFQATT, CDR2 SNEGSKA (reference sequence). CDR3 protein: CSARKQGWGYNSPLHF. The CDR3 DNA reads as TGCAGTGCTAGGAAACAGGGCTGGGGTTATAATTCACCCCTCCACTTT.

The chain has TRBV18 and TRBJ1-5; D possibly corresponds to TRBD1 (5 bases). Trimming pared 6 bases from V and 5 bases from J, leaving 11 bases between. CDR1 and CDR2 (germline): KGHSH, LQKENI. The CDR3 length is 13 residues. The CDR3 nucleotides read TGTGCCAGCTCCCCCGCCAGGGATCAGCCCCAGCATTTT. This codes for CASSPARDQPQHF.

The chain recombines TRBV3-1 with TRBJ1-1; D not certain. Trimming left V 4 bases short and J 3 bases short, with 12 bases between. The length of the CDR3 is 14 residues. The germline gives CDR1 LGHDT, CDR2 YNNKEL (reference sequence). CDR3 DNA: TGTGCCAGCAGCCCGAGTGTGCAGCACACTGAAGCTTTCTTT. It is translated as CASSPSVQHTEAFF.

The chain combines TRBV5-1 with TRBJ2-7; a possible D gene is TRBD1 (6 bases). Trimming took 4 bases from V and 3 from J, leaving 17 bases between them. Germline loops: CDR1 SGHRS, CDR2 YFSETQ. The CDR3 spans 15 residues. CDR3 in DNA: TGCGCCAGCAGCGCCGGACAGACGATACTCTACGAGCAGTACTTC. Translation: CASSAGQTILYEQYF.

The chain combines TRBV5-4 with TRBJ1-4; TRBD1 agrees at 8 bases. Germline V gene sequence: CDR1 SGHNT, CDR2 YYREEE (reference sequence). V lost 4 bases and J lost 7; bases outside the gene matches: 9. The CDR3 is 15 amino acids. CDR3 protein: CASSLRLGTGEKLFF. In DNA form, the CDR3 reads TGTGCCAGCAGCCTCCGTTTGGGGACAGGTGAAAAACTGTTTTTT.

V is TRBV5-4 and J is TRBJ2-7, with 8 bases that match TRBD2. CDR3 length equals 14 residues. V was pared by 4 bases and J by 5 bases, with 8 bases of the junction left unmatched. CDR1 is SGHNT, CDR2 YYREEE, per germline (reference sequence). The CDR3 nucleotides read TGTGCCAGCAGCCCGGGACTAGAGTCAGACGAGCAGTACTTC. This translates into CASSPGLESDEQYF.

This chain joins TRBV11-1 and TRBJ2-1; no reliable D call. The CDR3 runs to 13 residues. Germline CDR1 is SGHAT and CDR2 is FQDESV (reference sequence). Trimming took off 3 bases at V and 4 bases at J, with 7 bases between the two ends. The CDR3 spells CASSFMEYNEQFF. CDR3 nucleotide sequence: TGTGCCAGCAGCTTCATGGAATACAATGAGCAGTTCTTC. The full variable domain, with the rest looked up from reference TRBV11-1 and TRBJ2-1, is EAEVAQSPRYKITEKSQAVAFWCDPISGHATLYWYRQILGQGPELLVQFQDESVVDDSQLPKDRFSAERLKGVDSTLKIQPAELGDSAMYLCASSFMEYNEQFFGPGTRLTVL.

The chain couples TRBV6-5 to TRBJ1-1; D not certain. The germline gives CDR1 MNHEY, CDR2 SVGAGI. Trimming removed 6 bases at V and 4 bases at J, with 12 bases between. CDR3 size: 13 residues. CDR3 nucleotides: TGTGCCAGCAGCCAACCGGGAGGCACTGAAGCTTTCTTT. Its translation: CASSQPGGTEAFF.

The chain has TRBV20-1 and TRBJ1-5; 7 positions match TRBD1. The trim removed 6 bases at V and 2 bases at J, leaving 13 bases unmatched. The CDR3 sequence is 16 residues long. Germline values: CDR1 DFQATT, CDR2 SNEGSKA (reference sequence). In DNA form, the CDR3 reads TGCAGTGCCATCCGGGACAGCTTAGGCGGCAATCAGCCCCAGCATTTT. Translation: CSAIRDSLGGNQPQHF.

The chain combines TRBV7-2 with TRBJ2-5; 10 bases are shared with TRBD2. Germline V gene data show CDR1 as SGHTA and CDR2 as FQGNSA. The CDR3 is 17 amino acids. J lost 3 bases, V lost 8 bases, and 15 bases had no gene match. The CDR3 region is CASGSKAGGRLEETQYF. Written as DNA, the CDR3 is TGTGCCAGCGGGTCCAAAGCGGGGGGGCGATTGGAAGAGACCCAGTACTTC.